This T cell receptor beta chain was obtained from a study of early T cells in non-severe SARS-CoV-2 infection. A remark on this clonotype: Antigen specificity is unknown.

Notes on the study in general: Matches to VDJdb favored anti-spike CD8 responses and missed private and CD4 specificities.

CDR1 and CDR2 (germline): SNHLY, FYNNEI. V lost 7 bases and J 2 bases, leaving 10 bases between the germline ends. This CDR3 is 13 amino acids long. Attachment of unique molecular identifiers was made to individual cDNA molecules. TCRdb analysed the 5' RACE reads with MiXCR anew, one entry per CDR3 protein. The repertoire has 28,000 or so distinct CDR3 sequences, 3.9% of them found once; the top ten carry approximately 8.2%. The specimen sequenced was whole blood. The chain carries TRBV2 and TRBJ2-3, with D unresolved. The receptor was derived from an adult who was a healthcare worker with PCR-confirmed SARS-CoV-2 infection or an uninfected control (not recorded which). CDR3 residues: CASNLVVTDTQYF. The DNA for the CDR3 is TGTGCCAGCAATCTTGTCGTCACAGATACGCAGTATTTT.